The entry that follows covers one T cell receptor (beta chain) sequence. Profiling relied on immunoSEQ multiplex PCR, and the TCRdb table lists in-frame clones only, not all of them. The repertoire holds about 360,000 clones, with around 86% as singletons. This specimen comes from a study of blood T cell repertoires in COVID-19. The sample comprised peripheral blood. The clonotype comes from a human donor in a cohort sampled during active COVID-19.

CDR3 in amino acids: CASSLDRGLAEKLFF. CDR3 DNA: TGTGCCAGCAGCCTCGACAGGGGGCTGGCTGAAAAACTGTTTTTT. The chain links TRBV3-1 (or the pseudogene TRBV3-2) to TRBJ1-4; TRBD1 matches at 10 bases. The germline CDR1 and CDR2 sequences are LGHDT and YNNKEL (reference sequence). The CDR3 consists of 15 residues. J gave up 7 bases and V 4 bases, and 6 bases lay outside the gene matches.